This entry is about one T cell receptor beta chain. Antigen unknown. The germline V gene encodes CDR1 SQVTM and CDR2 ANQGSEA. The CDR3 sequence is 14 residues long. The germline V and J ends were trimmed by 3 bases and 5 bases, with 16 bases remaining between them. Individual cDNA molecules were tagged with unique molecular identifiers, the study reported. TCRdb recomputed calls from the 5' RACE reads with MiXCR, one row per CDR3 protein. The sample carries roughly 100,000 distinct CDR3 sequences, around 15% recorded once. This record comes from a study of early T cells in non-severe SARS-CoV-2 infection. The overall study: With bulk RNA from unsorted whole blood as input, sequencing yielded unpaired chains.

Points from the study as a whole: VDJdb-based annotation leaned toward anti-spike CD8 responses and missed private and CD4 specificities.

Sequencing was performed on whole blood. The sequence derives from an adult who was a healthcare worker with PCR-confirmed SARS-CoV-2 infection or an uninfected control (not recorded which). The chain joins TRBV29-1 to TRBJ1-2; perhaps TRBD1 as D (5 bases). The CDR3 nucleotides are TGCAGCGTTGAGGGGGAGGGACGGATTTATGGCTACACCTTC. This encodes CSVEGEGRIYGYTF.